This T cell receptor beta chain was retrieved from a study of T cells in Graves' hyperthyroidism and ophthalmopathy. The source of the PBMCs was around 9 ml of fresh peripheral blood. Germline assignment: CDR1 SGHTA and CDR2 FQGTGA. V lost 5 bases and J 8 bases, leaving 9 bases between the germline ends. The CDR3 is made up of 11 amino acids. This clonotype was detected once. Its antigen is not identified. Study-wide findings and caveats: Clonotypes that were expanded in thyroid above 0.001 mostly appeared in blood too.

RNA transcripts gave rise to amplified TCR beta CDR3 regions. HTBI primers were employed in a first-round RT-PCR of the TCR CDR3. TCRdb reanalysed the multiplex PCR reads using MiXCR and keeps one entry per CDR3 protein. The sample has roughly 700,000 distinct CDR3 sequences, around 13% seen once. The gene calls are TRBV7-3 and TRBJ1-1, with D perhaps TRBD1 (6 bases). Sequenced input: blood. The origin of this receptor is a young woman with Graves' hyperthyroidism. Here the CDR3 reads CASSQGQEAFF. The CDR3 coding sequence is TGTGCCAGCAGCCAAGGACAGGAAGCTTTCTTT.